This paragraph covers one TCR beta chain sequence. What it recognizes is unknown. This specimen comes from a study of cytomegalovirus exposure and HLA in healthy donors. Study-level findings and limits: It was approximately 150 TCR beta chains that were listed as cytomegalovirus-associated.

CDR1 and CDR2 from the germline V gene are MNHNS and SASEGT. The CDR3 contains 16 residues. V shed 3 bases and J 5 bases; nucleotides not matched to a gene: 12. The PCR ran on 60 Vbeta and 13 Jbeta primers. The repertoire was sequenced with immunoSEQ multiplex PCR; TCRdb's copy has only in-frame clones and lacks some. Among about 160,000 clones listed, roughly 81% were seen once. The origin of this receptor is a woman in her fifties or sixties in good health and CMV-seronegative. V is TRBV6-1 and J is TRBJ2-5; 7 bases match TRBD1. The sample comprised PBMCs. In DNA form, the CDR3 reads TGTGCCAGCAGTGAGGGGCCCAGCAGGGGGTGGGAGACCCAGTACTTC. The encoded protein is CASSEGPSRGWETQYF.